This T cell receptor (beta chain) was sequenced during a study of cytomegalovirus exposure and HLA in healthy donors. Whole-study findings and limits: A previous analysis found most TCR beta V segments productive roughly 87% or roughly 30% of the time.

Unrecorded immune exposures were likely, despite nominal health at sampling. CDR3 length equals 15 residues. Germline trimming cut 2 bases from V and 2 bases from J; bases unmatched to any gene: 6. Germline V gives CDR1 MNHEY, CDR2 SVGAGI. With regard to this clone: Its target is not known.

13 Jbeta primers and 60 Vbeta primers were used for the PCR. Data came from immunoSEQ multiplex PCR; TCRdb stores just in-frame clones and leaves some out. This sample yields approximately 97,000 clones, of which under 90% are seen a single time; about 3.9% belongs to the top ten. The source is an older woman in good health and CMV-seropositive. The sample comprised PBMCs. This chain links TRBV6-5 with TRBJ2-7; TRBD1 aligns across 7 bases. The CDR3, as DNA: TGTGCCAGCAGTTACGCGCCAGGGGGTACCTACGAGCAGTACTTC. This sequence encodes CASSYAPGGTYEQYF.